Following are 24 T cell receptor beta chains from one sample sequenced in a study of shared clonotypes between healthy human individuals. The method was immunoSEQ multiplex PCR; TCRdb's version includes in-frame clones alone and lacks a portion of them. This table has hundreds of thousands of clones, approximately 79% appearing once. The sequenced material came from memory CD4+ T cells sorted from blood. Subset meaning: CD45RA-negative fraction. The receptors shown here come from a young woman in good health.

The CDR3 region has the DNA TGCGCCAGCAGTGAGTCGGGGCCAGCGGGAGATACGCAGTATTTT. Protein sequence: CASSESGPAGDTQYF. V is TRBV10-1 and J is TRBJ2-3; a possible D gene is TRBD2 (6 bases). Germline CDR1 and CDR2: WNHNN and SYGVQD (reference sequence). The CDR3 is made up of 15 amino acids. V lost 0 bases to trimming and J lost 5 bases, with 12 bases between them.

In its sample, this clone was seen many times. The J gene is TRBJ2-7, the V gene TRBV5-1, with unresolved D. From germline, CDR1 is SGHRS and CDR2 YFSETQ. V was shortened by 3 bases and J by 7 bases, with 11 bases between the two germline ends. The CDR3 spans 12 residues. CDR3 DNA: TGCGCCAGCAGCTCCCCCCGTGAGGAGCAGTACTTC. Its translation is CASSSPREEQYF.

This clone was seen once. A much bigger clone sits one base away, suggesting this may be a read error. Other DNA sequences within the sample encode an identical CDR3. The CDR3 reads CAWSGGGNQPQHF. The CDR3 DNA reads as TGTGCCTGGAGTGGGGGGGGCAATCAGCCCCAGCATTTT. The chain recombines TRBV30 with TRBJ1-5; TRBD1 might be the D (5 bases). CDR1 and CDR2 (germline): GTSNPN, SVGIG (reference sequence). Trimming pared 1 base from V and 2 bases from J, leaving 6 bases between. The CDR3 spans 13 residues. Full variable domain (rest looked up from reference TRBV30 and TRBJ1-5): SQTIHQWPATLVQPVGSPLSLECTVEGTSNPNLYWYRQAAGRGLQLLFYSVGIGQISSEVPQNLSASRPQDRQFILSSKKLLLSDSGFYLCAWSGGGNQPQHFGDGTRLSIL.

This chain uses TRBV30 with TRBJ2-1; 10 positions match TRBD1. Trimming cost V 5 bases and J 4 bases; bases outside gene matches: 5. The length of the CDR3 is 14 residues. The germline CDR1 and CDR2 sequences are GTSNPN and SVGIG (reference sequence). DNA of the CDR3: TGTGCCTGGGCTGGGACAGGGGCATACAATGAGCAGTTCTTC. It translates to CAWAGTGAYNEQFF.

This clone was recorded once. This chain uses TRBV11-1 with TRBJ1-2; TRBD1 might be the D (6 bases). This CDR3 region has 13 residues. Germline V gene sequence: CDR1 SGHAT, CDR2 FQDESV (reference sequence). V lost 5 bases and J lost 6, with 13 bases in between. The CDR3 sequence: CASSHRTDNGYTF. The CDR3 DNA follows: TGTGCCAGCAGCCACCGGACAGATAATGGCTACACCTTC.

This chain uses TRBV15 with TRBJ1-3; maybe TRBD1 (5 bases). The germline gives CDR1 LNHNV, CDR2 YYDKDF (reference sequence). Trimming stripped 1 base from V and 9 bases from J, with 19 bases between. CDR3 length: 16 residues. The CDR3 nucleotides are TGTGCCACCAGCAGAGTGGACACCCTCGGCAGTCGCACCATATATTTT. It encodes CATSRVDTLGSRTIYF.

The chain uses TRBV25-1 and TRBJ1-4; D is undetermined. This CDR3 has 16 residues. V was clipped by 3 bases and J by 2 bases, with 13 bases between them. Germline V gives CDR1 MGHDK, CDR2 SYGVNS. CDR3 protein: CASSDSPGVTNEKLFF. The CDR3 coding sequence is TGTGCCAGCAGTGACTCCCCTGGGGTCACTAATGAAAAACTGTTTTTT.

Turning to this clone: A much more abundant neighbour one base away suggests this may be a read error. The rearrangement links TRBV5-4 to TRBJ2-1, with D uncertain. Looked up from germline, CDR1 is SGHNT and CDR2 is YYREEE (reference sequence). V lost 0 bases to trimming and J lost 6 bases, with 4 bases between them. The CDR3 consists of 12 residues. Here the CDR3 DNA reads TGTGCCAGCAGCTTGGTTGCCAATGAGCAGTTCTTC. Protein product: CASSLVANEQFF. Together with reference TRBV5-4 and TRBJ2-1, the CDR3 gives the full variable domain: ETGVTQSPTHLIKTRGQQVTLRCSSQSGHNTVSWYQQALGQGPQFIFQYYREEENGRGNFPPRFSGLQFPNYSSELNVNALELDDSALYLCASSLVANEQFFGPGTRLTVL.

The chain employs TRBV6-6 and TRBJ2-1; 7 bases match TRBD1. Germline lookup yields CDR1 MNHNY and CDR2 SVGAGI (reference sequence). With 8 bases clipped from V and 5 bases from J, the junction kept 6 bases outside the gene matches. CDR3 length equals 13 residues. The CDR3 bases are TGTGCCAGCTCCGGGACAGAAAACAATGAGCAGTTCTTC. The encoded protein is CASSGTENNEQFF.

Here the CDR3 reads CASSSGRGGSTDTQYF. As DNA, the CDR3 is TGCGCCAGCAGTAGCGGGAGAGGGGGTAGCACAGATACGCAGTATTTT. The chain combines TRBV5-1 with TRBJ2-3, with 9 nucleotides matching TRBD2. Germline CDR1 and CDR2: SGHRS and YFSETQ. CDR3 length equals 16 residues. V shed 5 bases, J shed 0 bases, and the junction held 7 bases outside the gene matches.

The chain combines TRBV6-5 with TRBJ2-4; D possibly corresponds to TRBD2 (5 bases). Trimming cost V 5 bases and J 5 bases, with 10 bases left between them. From germline, CDR1 is MNHEY and CDR2 SVGAGI. This CDR3 is built from 13 residues. The CDR3 nucleotides read TGTGCCAGCAGTCCCTGGACTGAAAACATTCAGTACTTC. Amino acids: CASSPWTENIQYF.

The V gene is TRBV2, the J gene TRBJ2-1; 9 nucleotides match TRBD1. This CDR3 is 13 amino acids long. The germline gives CDR1 SNHLY, CDR2 FYNNEI. Trimming removed 6 bases from V and 7 bases from J; junction bases left unmatched: 4. The CDR3 DNA is TGTGCCAGCAGGAGGGACAGGGATAATGAGCAGTTCTTC. Translated: CASRRDRDNEQFF.

The gene calls are TRBV5-1 and TRBJ2-2, with TRBD2 matching 11 bases. V gave up 6 bases and J gave up 5 bases; unmatched junction bases: 6. This CDR3 is 15 amino acids long. Germline V gives CDR1 SGHRS, CDR2 YFSETQ. CDR3 protein: CASTTGTSGTGELFF. Written as DNA, the CDR3 is TGCGCCAGCACCACCGGGACTAGCGGTACCGGGGAGCTGTTTTTT.

This clone was observed a handful of times. DNA for the CDR3: TGTGCCAGCAGCCCGAGGGCCCGAGAGGCGTTCTACGAGCAGTACTTC. Translated: CASSPRAREAFYEQYF. The genes are TRBV7-2 and TRBJ2-7; a possible D gene is TRBD2 (5 bases). The germline gives CDR1 SGHTA, CDR2 FQGNSA. V lost 5 bases, J lost 3 bases, and 20 bases lay in between. The CDR3 spans 16 residues. Together with reference TRBV7-2 and TRBJ2-7, the CDR3 gives the full variable domain: GAGVSQSPSNKVTEKGKDVELRCDPISGHTALYWYRQSLGQGLEFLIYFQGNSAPDKSGLPSDRFSAERTGGSVSTLTIQRTQQEDSAVYLCASSPRAREAFYEQYFGPGTRLTVT.

The sample holds many counts of this clone. The CDR3 DNA is TGCAGCGTTGACCGGCAGGAGAACACTGAAGCTTTCTTT. As protein: CSVDRQENTEAFF. The genes are TRBV29-1 and TRBJ1-1; the D is unclear. This CDR3 is built from 13 residues. Germline V gene data show CDR1 as SQVTM and CDR2 as ANQGSEA. V lost 3 bases, J lost 1 base, and 9 bases lay in between.

This clone was seen a few times. The chain links TRBV28 to TRBJ1-3, with 9 bases lining up with TRBD1. Trimming took 2 bases from V and 2 from J; bases not matched to a gene: 10. The length of the CDR3 is 18 residues. Germline V gene data show CDR1 as MDHEN and CDR2 as SYDVKM. CDR3 in DNA: TGTGCCAGCAGTTTAGGGGGACAGGGAGGAAGTGCTGGAAACACCATATATTTT. It encodes CASSLGGQGGSAGNTIYF. Variable domain in full (rest from reference TRBV28 and TRBJ1-3): DVKVTQSSRYLVKRTGEKVFLECVQDMDHENMFWYRQDPGLGLRLIYFSYDVKMKEKGDIPEGYSVSREKKERFSLILESASTNQTSMYLCASSLGGQGGSAGNTIYFGEGSWLTVV.

The chain uses TRBV12-5 and TRBJ2-1; 8 bases align to TRBD2. The CDR3 runs 15 residues. The trim removed 0 bases at V and 4 bases at J, leaving 2 bases unmatched. From germline, CDR1 is LGHNT and CDR2 FRNRAP. In nucleotides, the CDR3 is TGTGCTAGTGGTTTGGTAAGCGGGGGATACAATGAGCAGTTCTTC. It specifies CASGLVSGGYNEQFF.

J is TRBJ1-2 and V is TRBV19, with D possibly TRBD1 on 6 matching bases. The CDR3 has 17 residues. Germline V lookup: CDR1 LNHDA, CDR2 SQIVND (reference sequence). V lost 5 bases and J lost 7, with 26 bases in between. In DNA form, the CDR3 reads TGTGCCAGTAGTCCATTTCGCGGGGGGCAAGAAGTCCGTGGCTACACCTTC. Translated, it gives CASSPFRGGQEVRGYTF. Drawing the rest from reference TRBV19 and TRBJ1-2, the complete variable domain is DGGITQSPKYLFRKEGQNVTLSCEQNLNHDAMYWYRQDPGQGLRLIYYSQIVNDFQKGDIAEGYSVSREKKESFPLTVTSAQKNPTAFYLCASSPFRGGQEVRGYTFGSGTRLTVV.

V usage is TRBV28 and J usage is TRBJ2-1, with a tentative D call TRBD2 (7 bases). Germline V CDR1 and CDR2: MDHEN, SYDVKM. The CDR3 runs 15 residues. V lost 2 bases, J lost 5 bases, and 13 bases lay in between. CDR3 region: CASSLGGGPNNEQFF. The CDR3 DNA follows: TGTGCCAGCAGTTTAGGCGGGGGCCCGAACAATGAGCAGTTCTTC.

The CDR3 here is CASKRDIQETQYF. Here the CDR3 DNA reads TGTGCCAGCAAAAGGGACATCCAAGAGACCCAGTACTTC. This chain links TRBV7-9 with TRBJ2-5, with TRBD1 as a possible D gene (6 bases). Germline V CDR1 and CDR2: SEHNR, FQNEAQ (reference sequence). Between the trimmed V and J ends, which lost 7 bases and 1 base, there was a span of 10 bases. CDR3 length: 13 residues.

This clone appeared a single time. This rearrangement joins TRBV27 to TRBJ1-2; D unclear. This CDR3 spans 16 amino acids. V lost 6 bases to trimming and J lost 0 bases, with 17 bases between them. CDR1 is MNHEY and CDR2 is SMNVEV in the germline V gene (reference sequence). The DNA for the CDR3 is TGTGCCAGCAGCCCCCTCACCGGGCCGCCTAACTATGGCTACACCTTC. It yields the protein CASSPLTGPPNYGYTF.

The chain carries TRBV4-1 and TRBJ2-1; possible D gene TRBD1, 6 bases. Trimming took off 6 bases at V and 7 bases at J, with 13 bases between the two ends. Germline loops: CDR1 MGHRA, CDR2 YSYEKL. The CDR3 spans 13 residues. CDR3 in amino acids: CASRNTGNNEQFF. In DNA form, the CDR3 reads TGCGCCAGCAGGAACACAGGGAATAATGAGCAGTTCTTC.

V usage is TRBV10-3 and J usage is TRBJ2-7; no reliable D call. The CDR3 extends over 14 amino acids. V was cut by 4 bases and J by 3 bases, with 13 bases left in between. Germline V gene sequence: CDR1 ENHRY, CDR2 SYGVKD. The CDR3, as DNA: TGTGCCATCAGTGGGGCGCTTCTCGGCTACGAGCAGTACTTC. Residues: CAISGALLGYEQYF.

This chain uses TRBV6-1 with TRBJ2-7; 7 bases agree with TRBD1. The CDR3 has 13 amino acids. Trimming at V came to 2 bases and at J to 6 bases, leaving 4 bases not matched to a gene. Germline lookup yields CDR1 MNHNS and CDR2 SASEGT. The CDR3 here is CASSERQGTEQYF. The DNA for the CDR3 is TGTGCCAGCAGTGAAAGACAGGGTACCGAGCAGTACTTC.